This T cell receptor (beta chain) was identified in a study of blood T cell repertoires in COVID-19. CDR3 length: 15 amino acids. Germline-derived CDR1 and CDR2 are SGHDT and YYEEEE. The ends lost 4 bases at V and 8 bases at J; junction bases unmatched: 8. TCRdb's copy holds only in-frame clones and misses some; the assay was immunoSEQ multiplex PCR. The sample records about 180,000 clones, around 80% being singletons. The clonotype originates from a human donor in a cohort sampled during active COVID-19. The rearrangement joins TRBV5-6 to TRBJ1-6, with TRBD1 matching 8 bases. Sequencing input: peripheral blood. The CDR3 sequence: CASSTTGTGDSPLHF. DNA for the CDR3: TGTGCCAGCAGCACTACCGGGACAGGTGATTCACCCCTCCACTTT.